This TCR beta chain was retrieved from a study of T cell responses to AZD1222 COVID-19 vaccine. V lost 0 bases and J lost 1; bases outside the gene matches: 3. CDR1 SGDLS and CDR2 YYNGEE come from the germline V gene. This CDR3 region has 15 residues. Measured with immunoSEQ multiplex PCR; TCRdb has only the in-frame clones, and not every one. The sample comprises about 120,000 clones, roughly 89% of which are singletons, and 7% to 8.5% rests with the top ten. The sequenced sample was peripheral blood, obtained on day 0 of AZD1222 vaccination. This TCR was sampled from an adult in good health. The chain carries TRBV9 and TRBJ2-7, with 8 positions matching TRBD2. CDR3 sequence: CASSVEGGGSYEQYF. CDR3 nucleotide sequence: TGTGCCAGCAGCGTAGAGGGCGGGGGGTCCTACGAGCAGTACTTC.